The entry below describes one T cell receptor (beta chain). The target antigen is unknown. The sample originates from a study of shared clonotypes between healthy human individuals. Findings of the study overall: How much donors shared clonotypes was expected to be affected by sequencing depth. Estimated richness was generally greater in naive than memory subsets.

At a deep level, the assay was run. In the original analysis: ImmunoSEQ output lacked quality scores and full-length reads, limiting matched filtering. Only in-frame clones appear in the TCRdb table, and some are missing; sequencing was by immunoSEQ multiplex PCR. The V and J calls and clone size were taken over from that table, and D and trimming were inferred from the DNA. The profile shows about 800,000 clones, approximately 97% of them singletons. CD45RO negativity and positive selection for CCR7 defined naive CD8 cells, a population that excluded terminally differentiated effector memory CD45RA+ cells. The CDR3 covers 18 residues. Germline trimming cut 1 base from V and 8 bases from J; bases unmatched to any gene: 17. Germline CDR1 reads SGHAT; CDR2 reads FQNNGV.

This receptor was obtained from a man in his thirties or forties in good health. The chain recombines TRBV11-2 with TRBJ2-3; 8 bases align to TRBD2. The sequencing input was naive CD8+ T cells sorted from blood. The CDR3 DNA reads TGTGCCAGCAGCTTAGTCCCTCTAGAGGCGGGAGGAGAGGGTACGCAGTATTTT. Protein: CASSLVPLEAGGEGTQYF.